The 24 T cell receptor beta chains listed next were all sequenced from one sample in a study of T-cell memory formation after mild COVID-19 (dated by TCRdb to about 2021). The method was 5' RACE. Sequencing was carried out with an Illumina NovaSeq 6000. The public reads were run again by TCRdb, first through fastp at Q25 and then through MiXCR, and only productive beta chains were kept. Each CDR3 protein gets just one entry, which takes the most common genes and DNA from the rows behind it. The table for this sample lists about 290,000 distinct CDR3 sequences; around 15% of them were counted only once. Together, the top ten hold around a fifth of the sample. Sequenced: PBMCs or a T cell subset sorted from them (not recorded which). Receptor source: a man aged 18 to 30 who had mild COVID-19 (a few samples of this study predate the infection). The sample titles of this study are shuffled in the database, so cell type and time point are left out; the donor was told from shared clones.

This clonotype was picked up a small number of times. CDR3 sequence reads: CASSPQAGGYEQYV. The CDR3 nucleotides are TGTGCCAGCAGCCCCCAGGCGGGGGGTTACGAGCAGTACGTC. The chain employs TRBV7-8 and TRBJ2-7; 8 nucleotides align to TRBD2. Germline loops: CDR1 SGHVS, CDR2 FQNEAQ. The CDR3 contains 14 residues. The J segment lost 4 bases and the V segment lost 5 bases, leaving 7 bases of the junction unmatched.

The V gene is TRBV20-1, the J gene TRBJ2-7; D is undetermined. The CDR3 contains 11 residues. Germline CDR1 reads DFQATT; CDR2 reads SNEGSKA (reference sequence). The V end lost 0 bases, the J end lost 3 bases, and 3 bases lay between the germline ends. As DNA, the CDR3 is TGCAGTGCTAGAGACAGCTACGAGCAGTACTTC. This gives the protein CSARDSYEQYF.

The chain couples TRBV7-9 to TRBJ2-5, with TRBD1 matching over 11 bases. There are 19 residues in the CDR3. The junction had 16 bases not matched to a gene; V was cut back by 2 bases and J by 5 bases. Looked up from germline, CDR1 is SEHNR and CDR2 is FQNEAQ (reference sequence). This chain's CDR3 is CASSLRHPRTGGKGETQYF. The CDR3 DNA reads as TGTGCCAGCAGCTTAAGGCACCCTCGGACAGGGGGCAAAGGGGAGACCCAGTACTTC.

The chain employs TRBV27 and TRBJ2-5; D may be TRBD1 or TRBD2 (6 bases each). CDR1 and CDR2 (germline): MNHEY, SMNVEV (reference sequence). The CDR3 runs to 16 residues. Between the trimmed V and J ends, which lost 8 bases and 4 bases, there was a span of 23 bases. Written as DNA, the CDR3 is TGTGCCAGCGGATCCCGGACCGCCAAGGGGGGAGAGACCCAGTACTTC. Its protein is CASGSRTAKGGETQYF.

In this sample, this clonotype turned up a few times. The chain joins TRBV6-5 to TRBJ2-6; D ambiguous. Trimming took 6 bases from V and 1 from J, leaving 10 bases between them. The V gene's germline CDR1 is MNHEY and CDR2 SVGAGI. This CDR3 has 15 amino acids. CDR3: CASSAYQSGANVLTF. The CDR3 coding sequence is TGTGCCAGCAGCGCCTACCAGTCTGGGGCCAACGTCCTGACTTTC.

This sequence joins TRBV2 and TRBJ1-3; the D is unclear. Trimming removed 9 bases from V and 0 bases from J, with 18 bases in between. The CDR3 runs 16 residues. Looked up from germline, CDR1 is SNHLY and CDR2 is FYNNEI. The CDR3: CASEGEDFNSGNTIYF. The CDR3, as DNA: TGTGCCAGTGAAGGCGAGGATTTCAACTCTGGAAACACCATATATTTT. Full variable domain (rest looked up from reference TRBV2 and TRBJ1-3): EPEVTQTPSHQVTQMGQEVILRCVPISNHLYFYWYRQILGQKVEFLVSFYNNEISEKSEIFDDQFSVERPDGSNFTLKIRSTKLEDSAMYFCASEGEDFNSGNTIYFGEGSWLTVV.

This clonotype was found a few times. This chain connects TRBV7-8 to TRBJ2-2; the match to TRBD2 covers 8 bases. This CDR3 spans 15 amino acids. After removal of 4 bases from V and 4 bases from J, the junction contained 5 bases not matched to a gene. Germline CDR1 and CDR2: SGHVS and FQNEAQ. CDR3 nucleotide sequence: TGTGCCAGCAGCTCGGGGGGGGGCCTCACCGGGGAGCTGTTTTTT. It translates to CASSSGGGLTGELFF.

For the CDR3, the DNA is TGTGCCAGCAGCCAAGAGAACGGGGGACGGAATACTGAAGCTTTCTTT. Translated: CASSQENGGRNTEAFF. This sequence joins TRBV4-2 and TRBJ1-1; possible D gene TRBD1, 5 bases. The CDR3 spans 16 residues. From germline, CDR1 is LGHNA and CDR2 YNFKEQ. The V end lost 0 bases, the J end lost 5 bases, and 16 bases lay between the germline ends.

The chain employs TRBV20-1 and TRBJ1-5, with 8 bases that match TRBD1. Trimming took 1 base from V and 2 from J; bases not matched to a gene: 7. The CDR3 is 16 amino acids. Germline values: CDR1 DFQATT, CDR2 SNEGSKA (reference sequence). This CDR3 is CSARVPGGMGNQPQHF. CDR3 DNA sequence: TGCAGTGCTAGAGTCCCAGGGGGCATGGGCAATCAGCCCCAGCATTTT.

In this sample, this clonotype turned up many times. The V gene is TRBV7-9, the J gene TRBJ2-7, with 9 bases aligning to TRBD2. The length of the CDR3 is 14 residues. V shed 5 bases and J 4 bases; nucleotides not matched to a gene: 6. Germline assignment: CDR1 SEHNR and CDR2 FQNEAQ (reference sequence). The CDR3 spells CASSRSGGGYEQYF. In DNA form, the CDR3 reads TGTGCCAGCAGCCGTAGCGGGGGTGGATACGAGCAGTACTTC.

In this sample, this clonotype turned up many times. This sequence joins TRBV5-6 and TRBJ2-7; D may be TRBD1 (5 bases). The CDR3 is 13 residues long. Germline loops: CDR1 SGHDT, CDR2 YYEEEE. V gave up 0 bases and J gave up 3 bases, with 7 bases separating them. The CDR3 coding sequence is TGTGCCAGCAGCTTGGGACAGAACTACGAGCAGTACTTC. As protein: CASSLGQNYEQYF.

The chain has TRBV5-1 and TRBJ2-3, with D tentatively TRBD1 (6 bases). CDR3 length: 14 amino acids. V shed 2 bases and J shed 4 bases, with 11 bases lying between them. Germline assignment: CDR1 SGHRS and CDR2 YFSETQ. CDR3 DNA: TGCGCCAGCAGCTTCGAACAGGGTTCAGATACGCAGTATTTT. Translation: CASSFEQGSDTQYF.

There are a few counts of this clonotype. This chain links TRBV2 with TRBJ2-1; D may correspond to TRBD1 or TRBD2 (5 bases each). Trimming removed 2 bases from V and 6 bases from J, with 14 bases in between. The germline CDR1 and CDR2 sequences are SNHLY and FYNNEI. This CDR3 has 15 residues. DNA for the CDR3: TGTGCCAGCAGTGAACGGGGACCGACCGCCAATGAGCAGTTCTTC. It yields the protein CASSERGPTANEQFF.

This clonotype was detected a few times. The chain recombines TRBV5-5 with TRBJ1-2; tentative D call: TRBD1 (6 bases). Trimming cost V 0 bases and J 4 bases, with 13 bases left between them. This CDR3 comprises 15 residues. Germline V gene sequence: CDR1 SGHKS, CDR2 YYEKEE (reference sequence). CDR3 protein: CASSLERTVGYGYTF. The CDR3 coding sequence is TGTGCCAGCAGCTTGGAACGGACAGTCGGCTATGGCTACACCTTC.

This clonotype was picked up a small number of times. The genes are TRBV19 and TRBJ2-7; 8 bases align to TRBD2. The CDR3 length is 13 residues. Germline values: CDR1 LNHDA, CDR2 SQIVND (reference sequence). Trimming cost V 3 bases and J 3 bases; bases outside gene matches: 1. DNA of the CDR3: TGTGCCAGTAGTATCGGGGGGGGCTACGAGCAGTACGTC. Translating gives CASSIGGGYEQYV.

The V gene is TRBV2, the J gene TRBJ1-6; 7 bases map to TRBD1. J was trimmed by 7 bases and V by 4 bases; bases with no gene match: 7. Per the germline V gene, CDR1 is SNHLY and CDR2 is FYNNEI. This CDR3 spans 15 amino acids. The CDR3 reads CASSGLGQLNSPLHF. The CDR3 nucleotides read TGTGCCAGCAGTGGCCTGGGACAGCTGAATTCACCCCTCCACTTT. The full variable domain, in which reference TRBV2 and TRBJ1-6 provide the parts outside the CDR3, is EPEVTQTPSHQVTQMGQEVILRCVPISNHLYFYWYRQILGQKVEFLVSFYNNEISEKSEIFDDQFSVERPDGSNFTLKIRSTKLEDSAMYFCASSGLGQLNSPLHFGNGTRLTVT.

This clonotype was seen a few times. The chain is built from TRBV27 and TRBJ1-1, with TRBD1 matching 9 bases. Germline assignment: CDR1 MNHEY and CDR2 SMNVEV (reference sequence). The CDR3 contains 17 residues. Trimming took 5 bases from V and 5 from J; bases not matched to a gene: 15. DNA of the CDR3: TGTGCCAGCAGTCCAAAAACGGGACAGGGAGGGGTTACTGAAGCTTTCTTT. Translation gives CASSPKTGQGGVTEAFF.

The chain employs TRBV7-9 and TRBJ1-1; TRBD1 matches at 9 bases. Germline V gene data show CDR1 as SEHNR and CDR2 as FQNEAQ (reference sequence). The CDR3 has 13 amino acids. V shed 4 bases and J 10 bases; nucleotides not matched to a gene: 7. CDR3 in amino acids: CASSSHRGLGAFF. The CDR3 region has the DNA TGTGCCAGCAGCTCCCACAGGGGGCTCGGAGCTTTCTTT.

The V gene is TRBV2, the J gene TRBJ2-7; possibly TRBD1 for D (6 bases). Looked up from germline, CDR1 is SNHLY and CDR2 is FYNNEI. CDR3 length: 13 amino acids. V was pared by 4 bases and J by 3 bases, with 10 bases between. CDR3 in DNA: TGTGCCAGCAGTGTCAGGGGAATCTACGAGCAGTACGTC. Residues: CASSVRGIYEQYV.

This clonotype was counted at least ten times. The chain is built from TRBV12-3 or TRBV12-4 and TRBJ2-3; D tentatively fits TRBD1 or TRBD2 (6 bases each). This CDR3 is built from 15 residues. V was trimmed by 4 bases and J by 5 bases, leaving 16 bases between them. Written as DNA, the CDR3 is TGTGCCAGCAGTTGGGGGGCCGCTTGGGAAGATACGCAGTATTTT. Protein sequence: CASSWGAAWEDTQYF.

This clonotype was counted between two and nine times. The rearrangement links TRBV28 to TRBJ1-3; D ambiguous. CDR1 and CDR2 (germline): MDHEN, SYDVKM. This CDR3 has 15 amino acids. Here the CDR3 DNA reads TGTGCTTGTGCGGGTCGGGGAACCTCTGGAAACACCATATATTTT. Amino acids: CACAGRGTSGNTIYF.

V gene TRBV6-1 combines with J gene TRBJ2-2, with 9 bases identical to TRBD1. This CDR3 has 17 amino acids. V gave up 4 bases and J gave up 7 bases; unmatched junction bases: 13. Per the germline V gene, CDR1 is MNHNS and CDR2 is SASEGT. Written as DNA, the CDR3 is TGTGCCAGCAGTGCGATAACAGGGGGCGTCAATTACGGGGAGCTGTTTTTT. It specifies CASSAITGGVNYGELFF.

This clonotype was observed a few times. This chain links TRBV20-1 with TRBJ1-2; 9 bases match TRBD1. CDR1 DFQATT and CDR2 SNEGSKA come from the germline V gene (reference sequence). V was clipped by 4 bases and J by 7 bases; unmatched bases: 10. The CDR3 has 14 residues. CDR3 sequence reads: CSAMAGTGFIGYTF. The CDR3 coding sequence is TGCAGTGCTATGGCCGGGACAGGGTTTATTGGCTACACCTTC.

This clonotype was counted a few times. The J gene is TRBJ2-1, the V gene TRBV6-2 or TRBV6-3, with D unclear. CDR1 MNHEY and CDR2 SVGEGT come from the germline V gene. This CDR3 is 13 amino acids long. The V gene lost 5 bases and the J gene lost 3 bases, with 8 bases spanning the gap. In nucleotides, the CDR3 is TGTGCCAGCAGTCCCAGCTACTACAATGAGCAGTTCTTC. It encodes CASSPSYYNEQFF.